What follows are 8 T cell receptor beta chains derived from one specimen sequenced in a study of blood T cell repertoires in COVID-19 (dated by TCRdb to 2018 to 2020). Library preparation used the immunoSEQ multiplex PCR assay. Here the immuneACCESS table is served through TCRdb, limited to in-frame sequences with V and J called. Missing clones are a known gap in these copies; in checked studies unresolved V genes cover under half, and the rest lacks a known reason. Counted in this sample were 99,000 or so clones; 65% to 80% of them appeared once. The biggest ten clones account for just under 20% of the sample. The material sequenced was peripheral blood. Every receptor here comes from a woman in her 70s with acute or convalescent COVID-19.

The V gene is TRBV11-2, the J gene TRBJ1-5; D is unresolved. In germline, CDR1 is SGHAT, CDR2 FQNNGV. This CDR3 has 16 amino acids. With 0 bases removed from V and 4 bases from J, the gap between germline ends came to 13 bases. Here the CDR3 reads CASSLDRGGPNQPQHF. DNA of the CDR3: TGTGCCAGCAGCTTAGATCGGGGTGGGCCGAATCAGCCCCAGCATTTT.

As DNA, the CDR3 is TGCGCCAGCAGCTGGGACGGGACAGTGGTCCGCGGGGAGCTGTTTTTT. Residues: CASSWDGTVVRGELFF. The rearrangement uses TRBV5-1 and TRBJ2-2, with 7 bases lining up with TRBD1. Germline loops: CDR1 SGHRS, CDR2 YFSETQ. The length of the CDR3 is 16 residues. V was pared by 3 bases and J by 7 bases, with 12 bases of the junction left unmatched.

The rearrangement uses TRBV10-2 and TRBJ2-7, with a tentative D call TRBD2 (7 bases). CDR1 and CDR2 (germline): WSHSY, SAAADI. The CDR3 has 14 amino acids. Between the trimmed V and J ends, which lost 5 bases and 3 bases, there was a span of 14 bases. For the CDR3, the DNA is TGCGCCAGCAGTATCGGCGGGGGACACTACGAGCAGTACTTC. It yields the protein CASSIGGGHYEQYF.

This rearrangement joins TRBV27 to TRBJ2-6; TRBD1 is a possible D gene (6 bases). Germline V gene lookup returns CDR1 MNHEY and CDR2 SMNVEV (reference sequence). The CDR3 spans 20 residues. Trimming removed 2 bases from V and 2 bases from J, with 22 bases in between. The CDR3 DNA sequence: TGTGCCAGCAGTTTAGCGTTCAGGGGCAGAGAGGGTCCTGGGGCCAACGTCCTGACTTTC. It codes for CASSLAFRGREGPGANVLTF.

The J gene is TRBJ2-7, the V gene TRBV28, with 7 bases matching TRBD1. The CDR3 runs 17 residues. Germline V gene lookup returns CDR1 MDHEN and CDR2 SYDVKM. With V trimmed by 4 bases and J by 2 bases, 14 bases remained unmatched. The CDR3 nucleotides read TGTGCCAGCAGTTACATTGACAGGGCCGGATGGGCCTACGAGCAGTACTTC. This translates into CASSYIDRAGWAYEQYF.

V is TRBV6-5 and J is TRBJ1-2, with TRBD1 identical over 11 bases. V lost 2 bases, J lost 2 bases, and 1 base stayed unmatched. From germline, CDR1 is MNHEY and CDR2 SVGAGI. This CDR3 spans 15 amino acids. CDR3 sequence reads: CASSYGDRGNYGYTF. In nucleotides, the CDR3 is TGTGCCAGCAGTTACGGGGACAGGGGGAACTATGGCTACACCTTC.

The rearrangement joins TRBV2 to TRBJ1-5, with a weak D call TRBD1 (5 bases). Germline V lookup: CDR1 SNHLY, CDR2 FYNNEI. CDR3 length equals 15 residues. V shed 7 bases and J shed 0 bases, with 13 bases lying between them. The CDR3 spells CASKGGGNSNQPQHF. The CDR3 DNA follows: TGTGCCAGCAAGGGCGGGGGGAATAGCAATCAGCCCCAGCATTTT.

This clone was counted only a few times. The CDR3 DNA follows: TGTGCCTGGATGGGAGACTTTAGTAGGACCTATAATTCACCCCTCCACTTT. This sequence encodes CAWMGDFSRTYNSPLHF. This rearrangement joins TRBV30 to TRBJ1-6; D gene uncertain. The V gene's germline CDR1 is GTSNPN and CDR2 SVGIG (reference sequence). V was cut by 4 bases and J by 2 bases, with 18 bases left in between. The CDR3 runs 17 residues.